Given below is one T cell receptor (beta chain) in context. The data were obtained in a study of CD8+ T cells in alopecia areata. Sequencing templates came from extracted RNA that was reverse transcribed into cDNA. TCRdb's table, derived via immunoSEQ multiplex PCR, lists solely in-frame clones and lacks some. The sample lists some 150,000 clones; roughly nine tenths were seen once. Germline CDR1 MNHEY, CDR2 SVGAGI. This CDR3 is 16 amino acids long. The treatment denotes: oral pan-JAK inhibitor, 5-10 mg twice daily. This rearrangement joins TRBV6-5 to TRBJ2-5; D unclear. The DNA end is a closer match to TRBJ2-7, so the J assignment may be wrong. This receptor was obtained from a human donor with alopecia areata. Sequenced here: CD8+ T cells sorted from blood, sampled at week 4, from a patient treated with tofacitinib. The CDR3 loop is CASSYSKEVGTYEQYF. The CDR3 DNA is TGTGCCAGCAGTTACTCGAAGGAAGTGGGGACCTACGAGCAGTACTTC.